This section outlines one T cell receptor beta chain sequence together with its context. Its antigen is as yet unknown. The CDR3 is 12 residues long. Looked up from germline, CDR1 is GTSNPN and CDR2 is SVGIG (reference sequence). The ends were cut back, 2 bases at V and 7 bases at J, with 8 bases in the middle. Investigators performed immunoSEQ version v3.0 at survey level. Sequencing targeted 40,000-50,000 T-cell genomes per sample. The assay was immunoSEQ multiplex PCR, and TCRdb's table has in-frame clones only and misses some. The table lists some 25,000 clones, approximately 83% of them singletons. The data stem from a study of long-term antiretroviral therapy in people with HIV. Whole-study findings and limits: The study found narrower CDR3 length ranges in HIV repertoires than in controls. Therapy changes, viral resistance and ART adherence were not documented in the available data.

Each sample contained about 0.85-11 million cryopreserved PBMC, thawed before DNA extraction. The sequence derives from a man aged 50 to 59 with HIV. This specimen was unsorted PBMCs, taken 1.2 years after starting antiretroviral therapy. V gene TRBV30 combines with J gene TRBJ1-4, with D possibly TRBD1 on 5 matching bases. The CDR3 DNA is TGTGCCTGGAGTCCGACAGTTGAAAAACTGTTTTTT. It translates to CAWSPTVEKLFF.